This T cell receptor (beta chain) comes out of a study of response to subunit inactivated influenza vaccine. Notes on the study in general: There was a suggestion from the authors that each seasonal influenza vaccination recruits few new T cells.

This clonotype was observed many times. Its antigen is as yet unknown. The CDR3 has 14 residues. Germline assignment: CDR1 DFQATT and CDR2 SNEGSKA (reference sequence). The trim removed 4 bases at V and 2 bases at J, leaving 2 bases unmatched. TCRdb reprocessed the RT-PCR reads with MiXCR, giving one entry per CDR3 protein. The data contain a few hundred thousand distinct CDR3 sequences, around 13% of them singletons. This chain connects TRBV20-1 to TRBJ2-7, with 13 bases that match TRBD2. This sequence originates from a man aged 50 to 60 who received an inactivated influenza vaccine. Sequencing used PBMCs from blood, obtained less than 13 days after vaccination. CDR3 loop: CSATGLAGTYEQYF. The CDR3 nucleotides are TGCAGTGCTACGGGACTAGCGGGAACCTACGAGCAGTACTTC.